This entry concerns a single TCR beta chain. Its antigen remains unidentified. This entry is derived from a study of PD-L1 blockade in urothelial cancer. In the study overall: About nine tenths of the roughly 30 patients comprised males who had bladder-origin urothelial cancer.

General study findings and limits: Below-median pretreatment blood TCR clonality was associated with improved progression-free and overall survival.

Sample contribution per patient ranged from 1 to 8, covering pretreatment and on-treatment. The templates were synthetic TCR analogs, and they were spiked into each PCR. Only in-frame clones appear in the TCRdb table, and some are missing; sequencing was by immunoSEQ multiplex PCR. Here the sample spans more than 45,000 clones, 77% being singletons. J was trimmed by 5 bases and V by 7 bases; bases with no gene match: 7. Germline V CDR1 and CDR2: SNHLY, FYNNEI. The CDR3 covers 14 residues. Here the sequenced sample was PBMCs, taken around atezolizumab (anti-PD-L1) treatment. The TCR sequence derives from a man between 65 and 85 years old with urothelial cancer. V is TRBV2 and J is TRBJ1-1, with 10 bases matching TRBD1. The CDR3 here is CASKEGTGVTEAFF. Here the CDR3 DNA reads TGTGCCAGCAAAGAAGGGACAGGGGTTACTGAAGCTTTCTTT.